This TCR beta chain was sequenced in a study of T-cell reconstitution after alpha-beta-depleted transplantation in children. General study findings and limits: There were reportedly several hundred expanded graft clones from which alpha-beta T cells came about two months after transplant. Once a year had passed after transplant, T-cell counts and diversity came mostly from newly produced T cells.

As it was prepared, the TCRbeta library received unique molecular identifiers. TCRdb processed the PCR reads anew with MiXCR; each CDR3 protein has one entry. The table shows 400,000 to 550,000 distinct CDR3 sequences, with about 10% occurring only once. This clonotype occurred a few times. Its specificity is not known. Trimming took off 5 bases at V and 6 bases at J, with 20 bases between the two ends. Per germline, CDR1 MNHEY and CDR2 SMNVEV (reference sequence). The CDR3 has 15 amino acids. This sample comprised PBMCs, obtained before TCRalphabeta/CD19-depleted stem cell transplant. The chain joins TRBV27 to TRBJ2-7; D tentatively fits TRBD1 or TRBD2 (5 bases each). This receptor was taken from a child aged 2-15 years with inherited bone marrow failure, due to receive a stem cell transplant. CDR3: CASSNPSGGGTEQYF. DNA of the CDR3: TGTGCCAGCAGTAACCCTTCAGGTGGTGGGACCGAGCAGTACTTC.